The 31 T cell receptor beta chains below all came from one sample that was sequenced in a study of Ad26.COV2.S vaccination and SARS-CoV-2 variants. Only in-frame clones appear in the TCRdb table, and some are missing; sequencing was by immunoSEQ multiplex PCR. The sample has nearly 400,000 clones, 75% to 90% seen once. The treatment here: over 15 received Ad26.COV2.S at low or high dose, single or two shots; 5 received placebo; per-sample allocation not given. Specimen acquisition occurred on day 63 following the initial vaccine or placebo injection. Specimen: peripheral blood, collected in a trial of Ad26.COV2.S vaccine versus placebo. The receptors stem from a person aged 18-65 years who received the Ad26.COV2.S COVID-19 vaccine or a placebo.

This rearrangement joins TRBV6-5 to TRBJ2-2; 7 bases match TRBD2. CDR3 size: 15 residues. J lost 5 bases, V lost 6 bases, and 9 bases had no gene match. Per the germline V gene, CDR1 is MNHEY and CDR2 is SVGAGI. The CDR3 spells CASRRGSHGTGELFF. CDR3 in DNA: TGTGCCAGCAGACGCGGGAGTCATGGAACCGGGGAGCTGTTTTTT.

The J gene is TRBJ2-6, the V gene TRBV2; D remains unclear. Trimming removed 4 bases from V and 4 bases from J, with 2 bases in between. Germline V CDR1 and CDR2: SNHLY, FYNNEI. The CDR3 sequence is 12 residues long. For the CDR3, the DNA is TGTGCCAGCAGTGCGGGGGCCAACGTCCTGACTTTC. Translation: CASSAGANVLTF.

The chain combines TRBV6-2 or TRBV6-3 with TRBJ2-1; 9 bases align to TRBD1. J was trimmed by 4 bases and V by 6 bases; bases with no gene match: 13. The CDR3 sequence is 17 residues long. Germline assignment: CDR1 MNHEY and CDR2 SVGEGT. The CDR3 here is CASSSRNRGLGYNEQFF. In DNA form, the CDR3 reads TGTGCCAGCAGCTCTAGAAACAGGGGGCTGGGGTACAATGAGCAGTTCTTC.

The chain is built from TRBV7-8 and TRBJ1-2, with a weak D call TRBD1 (5 bases). The CDR3 consists of 15 residues. CDR1 and CDR2 from the germline V gene are SGHVS and FQNEAQ. V lost 2 bases, J lost 7 bases, and 17 bases lay in between. The CDR3 DNA reads as TGTGCCAGCAGCTTAAGTAGGGGAGTAATATTTGGCTACACCTTC. It codes for CASSLSRGVIFGYTF.

The J gene is TRBJ1-4, the V gene TRBV28; possible D gene TRBD1, 5 bases. Between the trimmed V and J ends, which lost 6 bases and 4 bases, there was a span of 9 bases. Per germline, CDR1 MDHEN and CDR2 SYDVKM. The CDR3 spans 13 residues. CDR3 region: CASRRDLNEKLFF. Here the CDR3 DNA reads TGTGCCAGCAGGAGGGACCTTAATGAAAAACTGTTTTTT.

V and J are TRBV3-1 (or the pseudogene TRBV3-2) and TRBJ1-2; 7 positions agree with TRBD1. This CDR3 has 16 amino acids. Germline V gene sequence: CDR1 LGHDT, CDR2 YNNKEL (reference sequence). With V trimmed by 1 base and J by 8 bases, 13 bases remained unmatched. The CDR3 region is CASSQGSSLQGTGYTF. The CDR3 DNA sequence: TGTGCCAGCAGCCAAGGTAGCAGCCTACAGGGGACCGGCTACACCTTC.

This sequence joins TRBV9 and TRBJ1-6; tentative D call: TRBD1 (5 bases). The CDR3 runs 17 residues. The V end was cut by 0 bases, the J end by 3 bases, with 13 bases between. Germline CDR1 is SGDLS and CDR2 is YYNGEE. The CDR3 nucleotides are TGTGCCAGCAGCGTAGAGGCAGCGGGGGGCTATAATTCACCCCTCCACTTT. Translating it yields CASSVEAAGGYNSPLHF.

The chain links TRBV20-1 to TRBJ2-1, with 10 bases aligning to TRBD2. The CDR3 has 14 residues. Unmatched junction bases numbered 5, after V lost 3 bases and J lost 6 bases. CDR1 is DFQATT, CDR2 SNEGSKA, per germline (reference sequence). The CDR3 here is CSASVLAGVNEQFF. The CDR3 DNA sequence: TGCAGTGCTAGTGTCCTAGCGGGAGTCAATGAGCAGTTCTTC.

The rearrangement uses TRBV7-2 and TRBJ2-1; TRBD2 agrees at 7 bases. The length of the CDR3 is 15 residues. Germline V lookup: CDR1 SGHTA, CDR2 FQGNSA. The V segment lost 1 base and the J segment 10 bases; nucleotides outside the gene matches: 10. DNA for the CDR3: TGTGCCAGCAGCTTAGAACTAGCGCTGCCTGGGGAGCAGTTCTTC. Translated: CASSLELALPGEQFF.

The chain couples TRBV9 to TRBJ1-1; possibly TRBD1 for D (5 bases). CDR3 length equals 14 residues. V lost 3 bases and J 2 bases, leaving 11 bases between the germline ends. The germline V gene has CDR1 SGDLS and CDR2 YYNGEE. The CDR3 DNA is TGTGCCAGCAGCGCCCGCGACAGTAACACTGAAGCTTTCTTT. Protein product: CASSARDSNTEAFF. The full variable domain, rest sourced from reference TRBV9 and TRBJ1-1, is DSGVTQTPKHLITATGQRVTLRCSPRSGDLSVYWYQQSLDQGLQFLIQYYNGEERAKGNILERFSAQQFPDLHSELNLSSLELGDSALYFCASSARDSNTEAFFGQGTRLTVV.

V and J are TRBV7-9 and TRBJ1-5, with D uncertain. V lost 3 bases and J lost 3, with 6 bases in between. Germline loops: CDR1 SEHNR, CDR2 FQNEAQ (reference sequence). The CDR3 totals 13 residues. The DNA of the CDR3 is TGTGCCAGCAGCTTCGGCTCCAATCAGCCCCAGCATTTT. Amino acids: CASSFGSNQPQHF.

The V gene is TRBV6-5, the J gene TRBJ1-1, with D perhaps matching TRBD1 (6 bases). The CDR3 has 14 residues. Germline CDR1 MNHEY, CDR2 SVGAGI. With 6 bases removed from V and 1 base from J, the gap between germline ends came to 12 bases. The CDR3 bases are TGTGCCAGCAGATTACAGGGTCCGAACACTGAAGCTTTCTTT. It is translated as CASRLQGPNTEAFF.

V usage is TRBV3-1 (or the pseudogene TRBV3-2) and J usage is TRBJ2-7; TRBD2 agrees at 7 bases. The CDR3 has 14 residues. The trim removed 4 bases at V and 2 bases at J, leaving 5 bases unmatched. The germline gives CDR1 LGHDT, CDR2 YNNKEL (reference sequence). The CDR3 sequence: CASSPSGLAYEQYF. CDR3 coding DNA: TGTGCCAGCAGCCCCTCCGGACTAGCCTACGAGCAGTACTTC.

This chain uses TRBV29-1 with TRBJ2-3; D may correspond to TRBD1 or TRBD2 (5 bases each). Per the germline V gene, CDR1 is SQVTM and CDR2 is ANQGSEA. V was pared by 4 bases and J by 6 bases, with 8 bases between. This CDR3 contains 11 residues. CDR3 sequence reads: CSVGDVDTQYF. For the CDR3, the DNA is TGCAGCGTTGGGGACGTTGATACGCAGTATTTT.

CDR3 bases: TGTGCCAGCAGTGTACCCCCGGGGGTGGGTGAGCAGTTCTTC. It encodes CASSVPPGVGEQFF. The chain is built from TRBV27 and TRBJ2-1, with TRBD2 as a possible D gene (6 bases). Germline V CDR1 and CDR2: MNHEY, SMNVEV (reference sequence). V was cut by 5 bases and J by 9 bases, with 17 bases left in between. The CDR3 contains 14 residues.

This chain connects TRBV7-3 to TRBJ2-7; D call uncertain. The germline V gene encodes CDR1 SGHTA and CDR2 FQGTGA. Trimming cost V 6 bases and J 0 bases, with 12 bases left between them. CDR3 length equals 14 residues. CDR3 coding DNA: TGTGCCAGCAGATCACCACTCAGCTCCTACGAGCAGTACTTC. It yields the protein CASRSPLSSYEQYF.

The chain has TRBV28 and TRBJ2-7, with TRBD2 identical over 11 bases. With V trimmed by 6 bases and J by 1 base, 8 bases remained unmatched. This CDR3 has 16 residues. CDR1 is MDHEN and CDR2 is SYDVKM in the germline V gene. The CDR3 nucleotides read TGTGCCAGCAGAAAGTCCGGGACTAGCGGTTCCTACGAGCAGTACTTC. Translating it yields CASRKSGTSGSYEQYF.

The chain joins TRBV18 to TRBJ2-1; 8 nucleotides align to TRBD2. This CDR3 has 15 amino acids. V shed 4 bases, J shed 1 base, and the junction held 3 bases outside the gene matches. Germline values: CDR1 KGHSH, CDR2 LQKENI. The DNA of the CDR3 is TGTGCCAGCTCACAAACTAGCGGTTCCTACAATGAGCAGTTCTTC. Translation: CASSQTSGSYNEQFF.

The chain employs TRBV28 and TRBJ2-5; D ambiguous. The CDR3 totals 14 residues. Between the trimmed V and J ends, which lost 8 bases and 3 bases, there was a span of 16 bases. Germline CDR1 MDHEN, CDR2 SYDVKM. CDR3 coding DNA: TGTGCCAGCGCAGAGACGCCGCAAAAAGAGACCCAGTACTTC. Its protein product is CASAETPQKETQYF. The full variable domain, in which reference TRBV28 and TRBJ2-5 provide the parts outside the CDR3, is DVKVTQSSRYLVKRTGEKVFLECVQDMDHENMFWYRQDPGLGLRLIYFSYDVKMKEKGDIPEGYSVSREKKERFSLILESASTNQTSMYLCASAETPQKETQYFGPGTRLLVL.

The rearrangement links TRBV30 to TRBJ1-4, with TRBD1 identical over 9 bases. J was trimmed by 6 bases and V by 1 base; bases with no gene match: 3. The CDR3 length is 14 residues. From germline, CDR1 is GTSNPN and CDR2 SVGIG (reference sequence). This CDR3 is CAWSGTGADEKLFF. The CDR3 coding sequence is TGTGCCTGGAGTGGGACAGGGGCCGATGAAAAACTGTTTTTT.

The chain combines TRBV3-1 (or the pseudogene TRBV3-2) with TRBJ2-7; no clear D. In germline, CDR1 is LGHDT, CDR2 YNNKEL (reference sequence). V was pared by 0 bases and J by 9 bases, with 12 bases between. The CDR3 sequence is 13 residues long. In DNA form, the CDR3 reads TGTGCCAGCAGCCAAGATATGGGCTCAGGGCAGTACTTC. Translation: CASSQDMGSGQYF.

The chain uses TRBV7-2 and TRBJ2-3, with 8 bases lining up with TRBD2. CDR1 is SGHTA and CDR2 is FQGNSA in the germline V gene. With 2 bases clipped from V and 6 bases from J, the junction kept 7 bases outside the gene matches. The CDR3 spans 15 residues. The CDR3 region is CASSLTGLAMDTQYF. As DNA, the CDR3 is TGTGCCAGCAGCTTAACCGGACTAGCAATGGATACGCAGTATTTT.

The chain joins TRBV7-9 to TRBJ2-7; perhaps TRBD2 as D (7 bases). CDR1 is SEHNR and CDR2 is FQNEAQ in the germline V gene (reference sequence). The CDR3 consists of 17 residues. V was shortened by 5 bases and J by 3 bases, with 23 bases between the two germline ends. In nucleotides, the CDR3 is TGTGCCAGCAGCCCCGACGGGTTCGGGGGGCTCCACTACGAGCAGTACTTC. Translating it yields CASSPDGFGGLHYEQYF.

This clone was observed a single time. The chain joins TRBV12-3 or TRBV12-4 to TRBJ2-7; D ambiguous. This CDR3 spans 11 amino acids. With 8 bases removed from V and 5 bases from J, the gap between germline ends came to 10 bases. The CDR3 reads CASSLKHEQYF. CDR3 nucleotide sequence: TGTGCCAGCTCTCTCAAACACGAGCAGTACTTC.

This clone was recorded only once. The V and J genes are TRBV10-3 and TRBJ2-5, with D unclear. Germline V gene data show CDR1 as ENHRY and CDR2 as SYGVKD. V was trimmed by 3 bases and J by 4 bases, leaving 3 bases between them. The CDR3 loop spans 11 amino acids. Here the CDR3 DNA reads TGTGCCATCAGTGAAGGAGAGACCCAGTACTTC. Translated: CAISEGETQYF.

V gene TRBV6-5 combines with J gene TRBJ2-3, with a weak D call TRBD1 (6 bases). CDR3 length: 13 amino acids. Germline CDR1 is MNHEY and CDR2 is SVGAGI. With 6 bases removed from V and 9 bases from J, the gap between germline ends came to 16 bases. CDR3 nucleotide sequence: TGTGCCAGCAGACAGGGCCCGGTCGGAACGCAGTATTTT. This translates into CASRQGPVGTQYF.

The J gene is TRBJ1-2, the V gene TRBV6-5, with 9 bases lining up with TRBD1. The V and J ends lost 7 bases and 8 bases, in that order; junction bases with no gene match: 8. The CDR3 is made up of 13 amino acids. Germline CDR1 is MNHEY and CDR2 is SVGAGI. CDR3 DNA: TGTGCCAGCACCGGGGACAGGGAGAGCGGCTACACCTTC. It specifies CASTGDRESGYTF.

The chain links TRBV6-6 to TRBJ1-4; 9 bases map to TRBD1. After removal of 5 bases from V and 4 bases from J, the junction contained 8 bases not matched to a gene. The CDR3 is 16 amino acids. From germline, CDR1 is MNHNY and CDR2 SVGAGI (reference sequence). This CDR3 is CASSRVMDRGNEKLFF. CDR3 nucleotides: TGTGCCAGCAGTCGAGTCATGGACAGGGGTAATGAAAAACTGTTTTTT.

V and J are TRBV28 and TRBJ2-2; D may be TRBD2 (5 bases). V was cut by 2 bases and J by 3 bases, with 13 bases left in between. Germline CDR1 and CDR2: MDHEN and SYDVKM. The CDR3 contains 16 residues. As DNA, the CDR3 is TGTGCCAGCAGTTTACTAAGAGGGTCGTACACCGGGGAGCTGTTTTTT. This gives the protein CASSLLRGSYTGELFF.

The chain combines TRBV27 with TRBJ2-7; D is unclear. Germline V CDR1 and CDR2: MNHEY, SMNVEV (reference sequence). The CDR3 is made up of 15 amino acids. V shed 4 bases and J shed 2 bases, with 15 bases lying between them. The CDR3 protein is CASSSLGAPPYEQYF. The DNA for the CDR3 is TGTGCCAGCAGTTCCCTCGGTGCTCCTCCCTACGAGCAGTACTTC.

The chain links TRBV5-1 to TRBJ2-3; 8 bases line up with TRBD1. Germline V gives CDR1 SGHRS, CDR2 YFSETQ. The CDR3 spans 14 residues. With 4 bases clipped from V and 4 bases from J, the junction kept 5 bases outside the gene matches. CDR3 coding DNA: TGCGCCAGCAGCCAAGGACAGGGCGCAGATACGCAGTATTTT. This codes for CASSQGQGADTQYF. The variable domain in full, completed from reference TRBV5-1 and TRBJ2-3, reads KAGVTQTPRYLIKTRGQQVTLSCSPISGHRSVSWYQQTPGQGLQFLFEYFSETQRNKGNFPGRFSGRQFSNSRSEMNVSTLELGDSALYLCASSQGQGADTQYFGPGTRLTVL.